This T cell receptor beta chain was obtained from a study of shared clonotypes between healthy human individuals. Study-wide results and limits: What naive subsets generally showed was a larger estimated richness than memory subsets showed.

The CDR3 runs to 16 residues. V was clipped by 4 bases and J by 2 bases; unmatched bases: 7. From germline, CDR1 is SGHKS and CDR2 YYEKEE (reference sequence). In the case of this clone: Its antigen is not known.

Replicate PCRs for sorted subsets used around 200 ng DNA; this equaled 25,000 to 30,000 T cell genomes. Generated by immunoSEQ multiplex PCR, the TCRdb table keeps only in-frame clones and is missing some. The table records more than 500,000 clones, roughly 95% of them present only once. The source of this sequence is a woman aged 25 to 39 in good health. Specimen: naive CD4+ T cells sorted from blood. Subset: CD45RA+ positively selected. V gene TRBV5-5 combines with J gene TRBJ2-7; 12 bases fit TRBD2. The CDR3 reads CASSLLRLAGAYEQYF. For the CDR3, the DNA is TGTGCCAGCAGCCTGCTACGACTAGCGGGAGCCTACGAGCAGTACTTC. The full variable domain, completed using reference TRBV5-5 and TRBJ2-7, is DAGVTQSPTHLIKTRGQQVTLRCSPISGHKSVSWYQQVLGQGPQFIFQYYEKEERGRGNFPDRFSARQFPNYSSELNVNALLLGDSALYLCASSLLRLAGAYEQYFGPGTRLTVT.